The 11 T cell receptor beta chains in this list originate from one sample, sequenced in a study of vaccination and CD4 T cells after COVID-19. These receptors' antigens are unknown. The assay that was used to sequence DNA from cultured CD4+ T cells was the Oncomine TCR Beta short-read assay. MiXCR was run by TCRdb on the PCR reads, yielding one entry per CDR3 protein. In the table there are 5,500 to 8,000 distinct CDR3 sequences, approximately 23% of which are singletons. As to treatment: approximately 9-day PBMC culture with coronavirus spike peptide pools or control peptides (ViraFEST assay). Specimen: CD4+ T cells from blood, cultured in vitro, collected after SARS-CoV-2 vaccination. These receptor sequences come from a human donor who had recovered from COVID-19.

The genes are TRBV14 and TRBJ1-2; 9 nucleotides agree with TRBD1. The V segment lost 0 bases and the J segment 0 bases; nucleotides outside the gene matches: 5. Germline lookup yields CDR1 SGHDN and CDR2 FVKESK. The CDR3 covers 17 residues. The chain's CDR3 is CASSQDRGTGPNYGYTF. DNA for the CDR3: TGTGCCAGCAGCCAAGATCGTGGGACAGGGCCTAACTATGGCTACACCTTC.

The rearrangement uses TRBV24-1 and TRBJ2-3; D might be TRBD1 (6 bases). Germline-derived CDR1 and CDR2 are KGHDR and SFDVKD. Trimming shortened V by 10 bases and J by 1 base, and 11 bases separated the two germline ends. The CDR3 covers 13 residues. CDR3 DNA: TGTGCCACTGGCAGGGGAGGCACAGATACGCAGTATTTT. It is translated as CATGRGGTDTQYF.

This clonotype was detected only a few times. The CDR3 is CASSQLAGGLNTDTQYF. CDR3 nucleotide sequence: TGTGCCAGCAGCCAACTAGCGGGGGGGCTCAACACAGATACGCAGTATTTT. J is TRBJ2-3 and V is TRBV4-2; 12 bases are shared with TRBD2. Germline CDR1 reads LGHNA; CDR2 reads YNFKEQ. The CDR3 runs to 17 residues. With V trimmed by 2 bases and J by 2 bases, 5 bases remained unmatched.

This clonotype was counted a few times. The chain combines TRBV15 with TRBJ2-1, with 12 nucleotides matching TRBD1. CDR1 is LNHNV, CDR2 YYDKDF, per germline (reference sequence). V lost 1 base to trimming and J lost 8 bases; unmatched junction nucleotides: 0. The CDR3 is made up of 14 amino acids. The CDR3, as DNA: TGTGCCACCAGCAGAGGGGACAGGGGGCATGAGCAGTTCTTC. Its protein is CATSRGDRGHEQFF.

V is TRBV7-9 and J is TRBJ2-1, with 9 positions matching TRBD2. The CDR3 spans 20 residues. The ends lost 4 bases at V and 4 bases at J; junction bases unmatched: 20. The germline gives CDR1 SEHNR, CDR2 FQNEAQ (reference sequence). Written as DNA, the CDR3 is TGTGCCAGCAGCTCCCATCAAGTGGGTGCGCGGGGGGGCCCGTACAATGAGCAGTTCTTC. Amino acids: CASSSHQVGARGGPYNEQFF.

The chain carries TRBV14 and TRBJ1-6; possibly TRBD1 for D (5 bases). V was shortened by 1 base and J by 0 bases, with 16 bases between the two germline ends. Germline V lookup: CDR1 SGHDN, CDR2 FVKESK. The CDR3 has 19 amino acids. CDR3 sequence reads: CASSQAPGAAFSYNSPLHF. CDR3 nucleotides: TGTGCCAGCAGCCAAGCCCCTGGGGCAGCCTTCTCCTATAATTCACCCCTCCACTTT.

This chain links TRBV7-3 with TRBJ2-2, with TRBD1 matching 9 bases. The V segment lost 7 bases and the J segment 4 bases; nucleotides outside the gene matches: 7. This CDR3 has 15 residues. Germline loops: CDR1 SGHTA, CDR2 FQGTGA. The CDR3 sequence is CASTQGQGGTGELFF. The DNA of the CDR3 is TGTGCCAGCACCCAGGGACAGGGAGGCACCGGGGAGCTGTTTTTT.

The chain has TRBV19 and TRBJ1-5; D perhaps matches TRBD1 (6 bases). V lost 7 bases and J lost 2, with 12 bases in between. The germline V gene has CDR1 LNHDA and CDR2 SQIVND (reference sequence). CDR3 length: 14 amino acids. CDR3 coding DNA: TGTGCCAGTATCCTACAGGGTCGCAATCAGCCCCAGCATTTT. It codes for CASILQGRNQPQHF.

Of note for this clonotype: This clone may be a read error of a much larger clone one base away. This sequence joins TRBV7-6 and TRBJ2-3; the match to TRBD2 covers 12 bases. Germline CDR1 and CDR2: SGHVS and FNYEAQ. This CDR3 is 17 amino acids long. The CDR3 DNA reads TGTGTCAGCAGCCAAGGACTAGCGGGAACCAGCACAGATACGCAGTATTTT. It translates to CVSSQGLAGTSTDTQYF.

This clonotype rates as medium-sized. This chain joins TRBV24-1 and TRBJ2-5, with 8 nucleotides matching TRBD1. The germline CDR1 and CDR2 sequences are KGHDR and SFDVKD. V shed 7 bases and J 5 bases; nucleotides not matched to a gene: 5. The CDR3 has 13 amino acids. The CDR3 spells CATRGQGLETQYF. The CDR3 DNA sequence: TGTGCCACCAGAGGACAGGGTTTGGAGACCCAGTACTTC.

This clonotype is labeled as medium-sized. The genes are TRBV11-1 and TRBJ1-6, with D possibly being TRBD1 (6 bases). Germline CDR1 is SGHAT and CDR2 is FQDESV (reference sequence). This CDR3 comprises 14 residues. V was pared by 1 base and J by 10 bases, with 11 bases between. The DNA of the CDR3 is TGTGCCAGCAGCTTAGGATGGACAGCCTCACCCCTCCACTTT. This encodes CASSLGWTASPLHF.